The sequence of this TCR beta chain was determined in a study of OX40 agonist ivuxolimab in advanced cancers. The CDR3 is 17 amino acids. Germline values: CDR1 MGHRA, CDR2 YSYEKL. Trimming pared 0 bases from V and 0 bases from J, leaving 12 bases between. Sequenced by immunoSEQ multiplex PCR; TCRdb stores in-frame clones only, minus some. The sample shows 98,000 or so clones, about 88% of them seen only once. This sample comprised CD4+ or CD8+ T cells sorted from blood, obtained in a trial of the OX40 agonist ivuxolimab. This chain connects TRBV4-1 to TRBJ1-3; no definite D call. This sequence was found in an adult with an advanced solid tumor such as melanoma, head and neck, liver or kidney cancer. The CDR3 region is CASSQEFRLISGNTIYF. The CDR3 bases are TGCGCCAGCAGCCAAGAGTTTCGGTTGATCTCTGGAAACACCATATATTTT.